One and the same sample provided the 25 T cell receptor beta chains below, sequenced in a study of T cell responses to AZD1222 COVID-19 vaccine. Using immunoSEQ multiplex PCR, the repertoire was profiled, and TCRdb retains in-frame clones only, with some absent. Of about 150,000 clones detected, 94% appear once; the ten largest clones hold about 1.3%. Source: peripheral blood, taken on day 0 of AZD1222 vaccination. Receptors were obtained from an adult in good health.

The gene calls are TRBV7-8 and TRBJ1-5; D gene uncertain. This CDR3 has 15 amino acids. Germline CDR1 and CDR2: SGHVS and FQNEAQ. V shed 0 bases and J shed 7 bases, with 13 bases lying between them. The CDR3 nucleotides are TGTGCCAGCAGCTTAGCTTTATCCCTGGGGCAGCCCCAGCATTTT. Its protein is CASSLALSLGQPQHF. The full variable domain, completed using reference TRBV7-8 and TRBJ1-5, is GAGVSQSPRYKVAKRGQDVALRCDPISGHVSLFWYQQALGQGPEFLTYFQNEAQLDKSGLPSDRFFAERPEGSVSTLKIQRTQQEDSAVYLCASSLALSLGQPQHFGDGTRLSIL.

DNA for the CDR3: TGTGCCAGCAGTGAATTCGGGCAGGGCTATGGCTACACCTTC. As protein: CASSEFGQGYGYTF. The rearrangement links TRBV2 to TRBJ1-2, with D maybe TRBD1 (5 bases). V was cut by 2 bases and J by 4 bases, with 11 bases left in between. The germline V gene encodes CDR1 SNHLY and CDR2 FYNNEI. CDR3 length: 14 amino acids.

In nucleotides, the CDR3 is TGTGCCAGCAGTTTTGGGGGGAACGAGCAGTACGTC. It codes for CASSFGGNEQYV. This rearrangement joins TRBV12-3 or TRBV12-4 to TRBJ2-7, with D perhaps matching TRBD2 (6 bases). The CDR3 runs 12 residues. Deletions cut 3 bases from V and 5 bases from J, with 8 bases between.

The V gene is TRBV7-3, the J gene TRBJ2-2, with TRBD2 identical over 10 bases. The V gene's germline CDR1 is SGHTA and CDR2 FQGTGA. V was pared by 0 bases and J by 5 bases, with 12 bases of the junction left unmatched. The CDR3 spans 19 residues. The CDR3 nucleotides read TGTGCCAGCAGCTTAACGCGCTTGTGGGCTAGCGGGGGTACCGGGGAGCTGTTTTTT. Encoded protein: CASSLTRLWASGGTGELFF.

CDR3 sequence (DNA): TGTGCCAGCAGTTACTCGATGGCAGGGTTGGAGACCCAGTACTTC. Its translation: CASSYSMAGLETQYF. This chain uses TRBV6-5 with TRBJ2-5; D is possibly TRBD1 (5 bases). Per germline, CDR1 MNHEY and CDR2 SVGAGI. The CDR3 extends over 15 amino acids. V lost 0 bases and J 5 bases, leaving 13 bases between the germline ends.

CDR3 nucleotides: TGTGCCAGCAGCCGTATGACTACTGCGGGGGGCAAGGGGGATGAGCAGTTCTTC. Translated, it gives CASSRMTTAGGKGDEQFF. The V gene is TRBV4-2, the J gene TRBJ2-1; 8 positions match TRBD2. J was trimmed by 8 bases and V by 4 bases; bases with no gene match: 19. CDR3 size: 18 residues. Germline-derived CDR1 and CDR2 are LGHNA and YNFKEQ.

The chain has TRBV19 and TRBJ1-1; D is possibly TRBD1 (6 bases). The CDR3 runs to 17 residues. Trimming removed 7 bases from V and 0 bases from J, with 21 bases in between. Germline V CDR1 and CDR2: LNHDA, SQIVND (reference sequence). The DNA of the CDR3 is TGTGCCAGTATGTACGTCGGGACACGCTTTCTGAACACTGAAGCTTTCTTT. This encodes CASMYVGTRFLNTEAFF.

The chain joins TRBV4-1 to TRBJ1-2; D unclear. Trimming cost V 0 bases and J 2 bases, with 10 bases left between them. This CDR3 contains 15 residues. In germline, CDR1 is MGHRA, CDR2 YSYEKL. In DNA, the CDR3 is TGCGCCAGCAGCCAAGAGGGGAATCTAAACTATGGCTACACCTTC. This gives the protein CASSQEGNLNYGYTF.

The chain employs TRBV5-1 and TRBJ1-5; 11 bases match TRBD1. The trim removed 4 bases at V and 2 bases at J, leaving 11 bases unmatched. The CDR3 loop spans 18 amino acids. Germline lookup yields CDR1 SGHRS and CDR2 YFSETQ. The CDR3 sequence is CASSLDRGRELGNQPQHF. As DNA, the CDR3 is TGCGCCAGCAGCCTGGACAGGGGGCGAGAGTTGGGCAATCAGCCCCAGCATTTT.

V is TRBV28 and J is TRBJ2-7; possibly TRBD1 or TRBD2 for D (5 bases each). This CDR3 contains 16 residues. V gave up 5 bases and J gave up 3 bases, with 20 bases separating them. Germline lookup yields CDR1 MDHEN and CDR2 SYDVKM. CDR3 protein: CASSMYGAGAFYEQYV. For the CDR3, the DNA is TGTGCCAGCAGTATGTATGGGGCCGGGGCCTTCTACGAGCAGTACGTC.

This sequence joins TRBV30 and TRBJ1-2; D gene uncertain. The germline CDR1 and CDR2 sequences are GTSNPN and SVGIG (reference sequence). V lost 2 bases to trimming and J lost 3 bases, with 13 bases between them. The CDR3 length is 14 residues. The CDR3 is CAWSYGPRDYGYTF. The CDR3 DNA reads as TGTGCCTGGAGTTACGGGCCACGGGACTATGGCTACACCTTC.

In DNA, the CDR3 is TGTGCCAGCAGGGCGGGGGCCTCACCCCTCCACTTT. Encoded protein: CASRAGASPLHF. The chain uses TRBV12-3 or TRBV12-4 and TRBJ1-6, with a weak D call TRBD1 (6 bases). This CDR3 is 12 amino acids long. Trimming left V 6 bases short and J 10 bases short, with 10 bases between.

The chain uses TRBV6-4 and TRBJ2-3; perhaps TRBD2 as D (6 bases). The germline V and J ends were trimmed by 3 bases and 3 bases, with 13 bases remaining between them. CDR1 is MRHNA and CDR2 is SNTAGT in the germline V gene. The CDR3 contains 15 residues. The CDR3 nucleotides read TGTGCCAGCAGTGAAGGTGGGGGAGGTACAGATACGCAGTATTTT. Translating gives CASSEGGGGTDTQYF.

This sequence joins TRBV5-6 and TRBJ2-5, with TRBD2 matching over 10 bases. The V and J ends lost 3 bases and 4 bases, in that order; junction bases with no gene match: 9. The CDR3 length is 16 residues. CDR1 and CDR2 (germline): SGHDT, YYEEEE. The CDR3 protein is CASSYLKLAGPETQYF. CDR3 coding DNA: TGTGCCAGCAGCTATCTTAAACTAGCGGGACCAGAGACCCAGTACTTC.

The CDR3 loop reads CASRGPNTEAFF. DNA of the CDR3: TGTGCCAGCAGAGGGCCGAACACTGAAGCTTTCTTT. The chain combines TRBV27 with TRBJ1-1, with D unresolved. V was pared by 6 bases and J by 1 base, with 6 bases between. Per the germline V gene, CDR1 is MNHEY and CDR2 is SMNVEV (reference sequence). This CDR3 spans 12 amino acids.

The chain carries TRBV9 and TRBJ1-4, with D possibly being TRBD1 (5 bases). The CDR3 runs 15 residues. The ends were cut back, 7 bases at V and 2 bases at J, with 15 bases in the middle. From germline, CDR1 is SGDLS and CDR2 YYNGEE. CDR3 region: CASGRRGATNEKLFF. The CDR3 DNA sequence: TGTGCCAGCGGACGGCGGGGCGCGACTAATGAAAAACTGTTTTTT.

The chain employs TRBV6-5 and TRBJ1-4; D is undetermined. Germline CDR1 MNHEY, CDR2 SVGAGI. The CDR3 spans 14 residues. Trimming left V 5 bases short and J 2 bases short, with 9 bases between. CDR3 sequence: CASSPGNTNEKLFF. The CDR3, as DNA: TGTGCCAGCAGTCCGGGAAACACTAATGAAAAACTGTTTTTT.

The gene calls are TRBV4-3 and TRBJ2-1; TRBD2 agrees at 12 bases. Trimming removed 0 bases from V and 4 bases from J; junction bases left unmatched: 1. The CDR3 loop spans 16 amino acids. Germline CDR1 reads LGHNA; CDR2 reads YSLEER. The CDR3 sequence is CASSQDGTSGYNEQFF. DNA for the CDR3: TGCGCCAGCAGCCAAGATGGGACTAGCGGGTACAATGAGCAGTTCTTC.

The CDR3 nucleotides are TGTGCCAGCAGTTCGTCTCTCTCACCCCTCCACTTT. Its protein is CASSSSLSPLHF. The genes are TRBV6-5 and TRBJ1-6; D is unclear. Per the germline V gene, CDR1 is MNHEY and CDR2 is SVGAGI. The CDR3 covers 12 residues. The germline V and J ends were trimmed by 4 bases and 10 bases, with 8 bases remaining between them.

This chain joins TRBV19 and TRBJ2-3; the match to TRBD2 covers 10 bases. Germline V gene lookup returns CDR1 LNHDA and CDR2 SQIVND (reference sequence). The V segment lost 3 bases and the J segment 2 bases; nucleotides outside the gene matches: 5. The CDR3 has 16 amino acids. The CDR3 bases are TGTGCCAGTAGTATGGGACTAGCGTTAGCCACAGATACGCAGTATTTT. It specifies CASSMGLALATDTQYF.

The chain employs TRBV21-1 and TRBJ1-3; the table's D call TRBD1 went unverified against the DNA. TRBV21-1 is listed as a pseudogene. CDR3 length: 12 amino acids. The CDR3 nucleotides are TGTGCCAGCCCTTCTGGCAGAAACACCATATATTTT. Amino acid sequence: CASPSGRNTIYF.

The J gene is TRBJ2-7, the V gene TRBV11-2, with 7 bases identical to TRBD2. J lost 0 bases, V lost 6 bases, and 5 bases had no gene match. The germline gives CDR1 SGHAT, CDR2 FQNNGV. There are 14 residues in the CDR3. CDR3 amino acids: CASSPGTISYEQYV. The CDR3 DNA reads TGTGCCAGCAGTCCCGGGACTATCTCCTACGAGCAGTACGTC.

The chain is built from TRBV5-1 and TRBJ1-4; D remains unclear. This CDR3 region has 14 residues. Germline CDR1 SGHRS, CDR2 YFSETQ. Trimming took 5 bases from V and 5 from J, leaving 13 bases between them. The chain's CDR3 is CASSWTQGNEKLFF. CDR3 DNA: TGCGCCAGCAGTTGGACCCAAGGAAATGAAAAACTGTTTTTT. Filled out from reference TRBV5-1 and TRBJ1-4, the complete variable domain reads KAGVTQTPRYLIKTRGQQVTLSCSPISGHRSVSWYQQTPGQGLQFLFEYFSETQRNKGNFPGRFSGRQFSNSRSEMNVSTLELGDSALYLCASSWTQGNEKLFFGSGTQLSVL.

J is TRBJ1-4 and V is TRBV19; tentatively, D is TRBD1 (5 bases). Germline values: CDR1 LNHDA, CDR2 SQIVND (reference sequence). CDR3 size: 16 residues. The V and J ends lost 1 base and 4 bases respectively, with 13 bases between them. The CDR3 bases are TGTGCCAGTAGTATAGTCAGGGCAGGGTTTAATGAAAAACTGTTTTTT. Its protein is CASSIVRAGFNEKLFF.

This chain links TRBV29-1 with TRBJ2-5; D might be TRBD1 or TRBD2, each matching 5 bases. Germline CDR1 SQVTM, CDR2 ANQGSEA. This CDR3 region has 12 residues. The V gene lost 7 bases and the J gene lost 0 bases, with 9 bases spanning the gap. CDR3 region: CSAPGHQETQYF. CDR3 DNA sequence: TGCAGCGCCCCGGGACACCAAGAGACCCAGTACTTC. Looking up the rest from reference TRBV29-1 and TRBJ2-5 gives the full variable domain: SAVISQKPSRDICQRGTSLTIQCQVDSQVTMMFWYRQQPGQSLTLIATANQGSEATYESGFVIDKFPISRPNLTFSTLTVSNMSPEDSSIYLCSAPGHQETQYFGPGTRLLVL.